This T cell receptor beta chain came from a study of T-cell memory formation after mild COVID-19. Whole-study results and caveats: The main location of contracting CD4+ clones was CM and EM, and that of contracting CD8+ clones was EMRA. CD4/CD8 balance characterized clones contracting day 15 to 85, and CD4+ skew characterized later expanders.

MiXCR, run by TCRdb on the 5' RACE reads, gives a single entry per CDR3 protein. The top ten hold around 3.9% of the sample, which has more than 150,000 distinct CDR3 sequences, less than 20% seen once. This clonotype was seen a few times. Its antigen is unidentified. The CDR3 sequence is 16 residues long. Per the germline V gene, CDR1 is MGHDK and CDR2 is SYGVNS. V shed 2 bases and J shed 0 bases, with 8 bases lying between them. The rearrangement links TRBV25-1 to TRBJ2-6; no definite D call. The receptor's source is a man between 18 and 35 years old who had mild COVID-19 (a few samples of this study predate the infection). Cell type and time point are not known. Material for sequencing was PBMCs or a T cell subset sorted from them (not recorded which). The CDR3 is CASSEDPGSGANVLTF. For the CDR3, the DNA is TGTGCCAGCAGTGAAGACCCTGGCTCTGGGGCCAACGTCCTGACTTTC.